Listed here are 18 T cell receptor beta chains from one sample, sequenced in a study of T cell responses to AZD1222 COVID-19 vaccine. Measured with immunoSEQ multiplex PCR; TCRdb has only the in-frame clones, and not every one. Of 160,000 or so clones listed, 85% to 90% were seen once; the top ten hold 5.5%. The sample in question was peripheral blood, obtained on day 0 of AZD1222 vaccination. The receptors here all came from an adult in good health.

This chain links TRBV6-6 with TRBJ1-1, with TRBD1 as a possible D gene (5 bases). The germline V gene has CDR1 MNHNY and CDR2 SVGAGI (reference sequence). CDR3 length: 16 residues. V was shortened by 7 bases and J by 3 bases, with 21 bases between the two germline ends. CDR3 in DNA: TGTGCCAGCACTAAACAAATCTCAGGGAGGGACACTGAAGCTTTCTTT. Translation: CASTKQISGRDTEAFF.

CDR3 in amino acids: CASSQTENRLFF. DNA of the CDR3: TGTGCCAGCAGCCAGACAGAAAATCGACTGTTTTTT. V and J are TRBV11-2 and TRBJ1-4, with D possibly matching TRBD1 (5 bases). The V end lost 5 bases, the J end lost 13 bases, and 14 bases lay between the germline ends. The V gene's germline CDR1 is SGHAT and CDR2 FQNNGV. The CDR3 covers 12 residues.

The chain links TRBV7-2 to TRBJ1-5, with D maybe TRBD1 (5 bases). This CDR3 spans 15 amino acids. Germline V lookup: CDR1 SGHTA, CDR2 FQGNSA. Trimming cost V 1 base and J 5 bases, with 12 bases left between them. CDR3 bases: TGTGCCAGCAGCTTAGGGGGCAGAGGGGATCAGCCCCAGCATTTT. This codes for CASSLGGRGDQPQHF. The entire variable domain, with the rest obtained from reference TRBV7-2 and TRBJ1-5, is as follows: GAGVSQSPSNKVTEKGKDVELRCDPISGHTALYWYRQSLGQGLEFLIYFQGNSAPDKSGLPSDRFSAERTGGSVSTLTIQRTQQEDSAVYLCASSLGGRGDQPQHFGDGTRLSIL.

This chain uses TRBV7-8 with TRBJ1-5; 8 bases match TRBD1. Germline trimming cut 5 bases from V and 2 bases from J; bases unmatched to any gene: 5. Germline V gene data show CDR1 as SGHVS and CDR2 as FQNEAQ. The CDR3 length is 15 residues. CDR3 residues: CASSPGQGGNQPQHF. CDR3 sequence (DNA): TGTGCCAGCAGCCCTGGACAGGGAGGCAATCAGCCCCAGCATTTT.

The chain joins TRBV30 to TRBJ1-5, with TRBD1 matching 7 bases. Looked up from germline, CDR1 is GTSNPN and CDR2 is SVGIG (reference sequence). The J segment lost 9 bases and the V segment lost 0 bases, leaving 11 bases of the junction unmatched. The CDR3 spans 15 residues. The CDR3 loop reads CAWSVGGTAGLPQHF. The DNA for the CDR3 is TGTGCCTGGAGTGTAGGGGGGACAGCCGGTTTGCCCCAGCATTTT.

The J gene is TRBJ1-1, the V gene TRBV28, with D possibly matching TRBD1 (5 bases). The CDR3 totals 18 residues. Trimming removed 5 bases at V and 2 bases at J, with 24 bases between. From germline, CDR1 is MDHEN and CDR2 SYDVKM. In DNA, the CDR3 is TGTGCCAGCAGTCCCGGGGGGGACGGAACGGGAAGAAACACTGAAGCTTTCTTT. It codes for CASSPGGDGTGRNTEAFF.

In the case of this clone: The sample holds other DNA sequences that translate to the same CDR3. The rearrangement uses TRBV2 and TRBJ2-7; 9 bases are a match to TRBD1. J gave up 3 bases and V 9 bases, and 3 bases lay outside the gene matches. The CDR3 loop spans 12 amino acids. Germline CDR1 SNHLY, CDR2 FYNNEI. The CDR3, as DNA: TGTGCCAGAGGGGGACAGGGCTACGAGCAGTACTTC. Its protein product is CARGGQGYEQYF.

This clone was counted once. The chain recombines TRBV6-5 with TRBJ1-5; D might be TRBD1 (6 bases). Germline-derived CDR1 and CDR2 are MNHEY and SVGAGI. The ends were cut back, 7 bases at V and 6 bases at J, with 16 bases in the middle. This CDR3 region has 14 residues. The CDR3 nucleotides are TGTGCCAGCAACCCCGGGGGCGGGGGTCAGCCCCAGCATTTT. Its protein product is CASNPGGGGQPQHF.

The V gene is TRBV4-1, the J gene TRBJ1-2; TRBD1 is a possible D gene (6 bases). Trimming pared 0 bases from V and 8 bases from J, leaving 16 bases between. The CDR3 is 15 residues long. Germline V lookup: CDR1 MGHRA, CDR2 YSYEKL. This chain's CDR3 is CASSQDNREGRGYTF. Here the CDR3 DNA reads TGCGCCAGCAGCCAAGATAACAGGGAAGGGCGAGGCTACACCTTC.

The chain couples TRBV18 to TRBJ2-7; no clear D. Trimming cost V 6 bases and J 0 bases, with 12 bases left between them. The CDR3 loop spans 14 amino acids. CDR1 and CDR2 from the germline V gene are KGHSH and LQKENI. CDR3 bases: TGTGCCAGCTCCCGCGTTTGGGCCTCCTACGAGCAGTACTTC. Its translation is CASSRVWASYEQYF.

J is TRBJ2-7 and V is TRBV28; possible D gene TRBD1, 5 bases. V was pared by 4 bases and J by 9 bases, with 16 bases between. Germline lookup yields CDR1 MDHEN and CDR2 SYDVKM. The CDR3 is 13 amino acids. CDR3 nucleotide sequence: TGTGCCAGCAGTTCCCCCCAGGACAATGGGCAGTACTTC. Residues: CASSSPQDNGQYF.

CDR3 sequence: CASSVGQGGNQPQHF. DNA of the CDR3: TGTGCCAGCAGCGTAGGACAGGGTGGTAATCAGCCCCAGCATTTT. The J gene is TRBJ1-5, the V gene TRBV9; 7 bases are shared with TRBD1. The CDR3 has 15 amino acids. Germline lookup yields CDR1 SGDLS and CDR2 YYNGEE. V lost 0 bases to trimming and J lost 4 bases; unmatched junction nucleotides: 4.

CDR3 residues: CASSVTGETEAFF. Here the CDR3 DNA reads TGCGCCAGCAGCGTAACAGGGGAGACTGAAGCTTTCTTT. V is TRBV5-1 and J is TRBJ1-1; 7 bases line up with TRBD1. Germline V gene lookup returns CDR1 SGHRS and CDR2 YFSETQ. This CDR3 is 13 amino acids long. V lost 4 bases to trimming and J lost 5 bases; unmatched junction nucleotides: 5.

CDR3 nucleotide sequence: TGTGCCAGCAGCCAAATCCAGGGGGCGAGCTCTGGAAACACCATATATTTT. Translating gives CASSQIQGASSGNTIYF. The chain employs TRBV7-9 and TRBJ1-3; 8 bases agree with TRBD1. The CDR3 sequence is 17 residues long. Germline loops: CDR1 SEHNR, CDR2 FQNEAQ (reference sequence). J lost 0 bases, V lost 5 bases, and 9 bases had no gene match.

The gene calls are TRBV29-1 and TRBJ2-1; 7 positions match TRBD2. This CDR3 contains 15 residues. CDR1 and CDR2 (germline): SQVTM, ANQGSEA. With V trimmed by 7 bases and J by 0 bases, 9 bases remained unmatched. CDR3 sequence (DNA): TGCAGCGGGGGGGGAGGCCGACGCTCCTACAATGAGCAGTTCTTC. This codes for CSGGGGRRSYNEQFF.

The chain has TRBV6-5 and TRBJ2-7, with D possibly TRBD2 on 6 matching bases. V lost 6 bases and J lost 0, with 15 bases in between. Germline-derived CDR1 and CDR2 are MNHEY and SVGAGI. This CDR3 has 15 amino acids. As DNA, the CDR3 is TGTGCCAGCAGGTCCCCCGCGACTAGCTCCTACGAGCAGTACTTC. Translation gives CASRSPATSSYEQYF.

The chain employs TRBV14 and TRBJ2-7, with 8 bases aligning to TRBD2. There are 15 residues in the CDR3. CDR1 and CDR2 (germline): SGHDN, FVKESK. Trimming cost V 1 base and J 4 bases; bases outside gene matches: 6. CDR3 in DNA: TGTGCCAGCAGCCAAGGGGTCGCTAGCGGGTACGAGCAGTACTTC. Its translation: CASSQGVASGYEQYF.

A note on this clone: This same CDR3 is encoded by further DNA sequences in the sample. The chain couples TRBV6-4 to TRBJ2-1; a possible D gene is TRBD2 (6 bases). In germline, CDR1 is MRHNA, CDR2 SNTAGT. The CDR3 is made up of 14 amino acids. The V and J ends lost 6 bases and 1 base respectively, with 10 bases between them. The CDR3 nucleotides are TGTGCCAGCAGCCTCGGAGGGTCCTACAATGAGCAGTTCTTC. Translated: CASSLGGSYNEQFF.